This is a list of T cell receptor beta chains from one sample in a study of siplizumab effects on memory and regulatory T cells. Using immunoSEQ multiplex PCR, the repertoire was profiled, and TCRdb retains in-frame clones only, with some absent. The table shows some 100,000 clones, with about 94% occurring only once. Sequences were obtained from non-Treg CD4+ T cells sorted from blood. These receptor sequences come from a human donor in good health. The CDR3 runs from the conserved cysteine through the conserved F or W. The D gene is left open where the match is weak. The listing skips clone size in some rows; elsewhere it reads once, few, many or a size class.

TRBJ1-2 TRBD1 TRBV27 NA CASSPQGALANYGYTF TGTGCCAGCAGCCCCCAGGGGGCGTTAGCAAACTATGGCTACACCTTC
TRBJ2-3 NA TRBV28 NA CASCRDTQYF TGTGCCAGTTGTCGGGATACGCAGTATTTT
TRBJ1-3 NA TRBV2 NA CASKGSGNTIYF TGTGCCAGCAAAGGGTCTGGAAACACCATATATTTT
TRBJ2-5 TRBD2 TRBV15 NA CATSRDAGGQETQYF TGTGCCACCAGCAGAGACGCGGGAGGCCAAGAGACCCAGTACTTC
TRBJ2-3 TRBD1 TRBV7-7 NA CASSSPDRGRIGTQYF TGTGCCAGCAGCTCCCCTGACAGGGGGCGCATCGGTACGCAGTATTTT
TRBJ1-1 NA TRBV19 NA CASKERRNTEAFF TGTGCCAGTAAGGAAAGGAGGAACACTGAAGCTTTCTTT
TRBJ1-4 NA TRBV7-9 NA CASSLFQGEKLFF TGTGCCAGCAGCTTATTTCAGGGTGAAAAACTGTTTTTT
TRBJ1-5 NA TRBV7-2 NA CASSLVVSNQPQHF TGTGCCAGCAGCTTAGTCGTTAGCAATCAGCCCCAGCATTTT
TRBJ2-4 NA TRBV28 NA CASSLTHRVLAKNIQYF TGTGCCAGCAGTTTAACCCACAGGGTTCTAGCCAAAAACATTCAGTACTTC
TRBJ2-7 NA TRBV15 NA CATSPRVGIYEQYF TGTGCCACCAGCCCCAGGGTCGGGATCTACGAGCAGTACTTC
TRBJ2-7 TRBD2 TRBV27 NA CASSLTGTSGRAPYEQYF TGTGCCAGCAGTTTGACCGGGACTAGCGGGAGGGCCCCTTACGAGCAGTACTTC
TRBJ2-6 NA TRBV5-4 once CASSLGGRSSGANVLTF TGTGCCAGCAGCTTGGGCGGACGGAGCTCTGGGGCCAACGTCCTGACTTTC
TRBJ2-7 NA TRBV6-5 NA CASPRPRAGNYEQYF TGTGCCAGCCCAAGGCCCCGGGCAGGAAACTACGAGCAGTACTTC
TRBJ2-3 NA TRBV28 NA CASSLTLDRGGDTQYF TGTGCCAGCAGTTTGACCCTCGATAGGGGGGGTGATACGCAGTATTTT
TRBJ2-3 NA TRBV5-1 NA CASKVGNTDTQYF TGCGCCAGCAAAGTCGGAAACACAGATACGCAGTATTTT
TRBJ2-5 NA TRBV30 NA CAWSGGSDSLGETQYF TGTGCCTGGAGTGGGGGTTCGGACAGCTTGGGGGAGACCCAGTACTTC
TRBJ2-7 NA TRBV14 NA CASSQDRSRAHEQYF TGTGCCAGCAGCCAAGATCGGAGCAGGGCCCACGAGCAGTACTTC
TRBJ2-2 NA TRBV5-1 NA CASSLLANTGELFF TGCGCCAGCAGCTTGCTGGCGAACACCGGGGAGCTGTTTTTT
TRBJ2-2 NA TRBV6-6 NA CASSLSPRNTGELFF TGTGCCAGCAGTCTATCCCCTCGGAACACCGGGGAGCTGTTTTTT
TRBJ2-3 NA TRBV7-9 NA CASTLLWGRTDTQYF TGTGCCAGCACCCTACTGTGGGGCCGTACAGATACGCAGTATTTT
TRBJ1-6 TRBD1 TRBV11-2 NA CASSHRQGESPLHF TGTGCCAGCAGCCACCGACAGGGAGAGTCACCCCTCCACTTT
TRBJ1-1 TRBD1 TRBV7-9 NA CASSLGTGNPNTEAFF TGTGCCAGCAGCTTGGGGACAGGGAATCCGAACACTGAAGCTTTCTTT
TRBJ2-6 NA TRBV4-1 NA CASSPPAEYYSGANVLTF TGCGCCAGCAGCCCACCGGCAGAATACTACTCTGGGGCCAACGTCCTGACTTTC
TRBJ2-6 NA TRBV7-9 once CASSPRSGGVPSGANVLTF TGTGCCAGCAGCCCTCGAAGTGGAGGGGTGCCCTCTGGGGCCAACGTCCTGACTTTC
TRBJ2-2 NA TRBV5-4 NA CASSFSGQHTGELFF TGTGCCAGCAGCTTTTCGGGGCAGCACACCGGGGAGCTGTTTTTT
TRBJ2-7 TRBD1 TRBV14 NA CASSQVRGLEQYF TGTGCCAGCAGCCAAGTGAGGGGGCTCGAGCAGTACTTC
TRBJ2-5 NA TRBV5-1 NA CASSLVALETQYF TGCGCCAGCAGCTTGGTAGCGCTCGAGACCCAGTACTTC
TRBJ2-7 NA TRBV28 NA CASSLHPYEQYF TGTGCCAGCAGTTTACATCCCTACGAGCAGTACTTC
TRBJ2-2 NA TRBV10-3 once CAISENTGELFF TGTGCCATCAGTGAAAACACCGGGGAGCTGTTTTTT
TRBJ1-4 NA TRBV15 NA CATSRAGSTNEKLFF TGTGCCACCAGCCGGGCAGGTTCAACTAATGAAAAACTGTTTTTT
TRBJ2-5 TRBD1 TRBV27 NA CASSRDRGQETQYF TGTGCCAGCAGTCGTGACAGGGGTCAAGAGACCCAGTACTTC
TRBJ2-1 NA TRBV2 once CASGYSRDNEQFF TGTGCCAGCGGTTACAGCAGAGACAATGAGCAGTTCTTC
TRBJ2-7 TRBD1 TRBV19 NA CASSSGTGVIEQYF TGTGCCAGTAGTTCCGGGACAGGGGTAATCGAGCAGTACTTC
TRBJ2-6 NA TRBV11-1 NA CASSLKHSGANVLTF TGTGCCAGCAGCTTAAAACATTCTGGGGCCAACGTCCTGACTTTC
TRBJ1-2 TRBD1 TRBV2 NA CASSPGQGMYGYTF TGTGCCAGCAGTCCGGGACAGGGGATGTATGGCTACACCTTC
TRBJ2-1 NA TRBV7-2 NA CASSALRRSSYNEQFF TGTGCCAGCAGCGCCCTGAGGAGGAGCTCCTACAATGAGCAGTTCTTC
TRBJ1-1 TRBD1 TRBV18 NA CASSPYRSGGNTEAFF TGTGCCAGCTCACCATACCGCTCAGGGGGCAACACTGAAGCTTTCTTT
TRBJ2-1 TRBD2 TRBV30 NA CAWRRELAGEQFF TGTGCCTGGAGGCGGGAGCTAGCTGGTGAGCAGTTCTTC
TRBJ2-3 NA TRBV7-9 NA CASSLGGRADTQYF TGTGCCAGCAGCTTAGGGGGCCGCGCGGATACGCAGTATTTT
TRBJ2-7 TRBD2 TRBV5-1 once CASSLTVAGQTYEQYF TGCGCCAGCAGCTTGACGGTAGCGGGGCAAACCTACGAGCAGTACTTC
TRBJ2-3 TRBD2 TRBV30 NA CAWNPSGRASDTQYF TGTGCCTGGAACCCTAGCGGGAGGGCTTCAGATACGCAGTATTTT
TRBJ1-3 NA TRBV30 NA CAWGVGIGNTIYF TGTGCCTGGGGGGTAGGGATTGGAAACACCATATATTTT
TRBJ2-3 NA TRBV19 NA CASSIAGSTDTQYF TGTGCCAGTAGTATAGCTGGTAGTACAGATACGCAGTATTTT
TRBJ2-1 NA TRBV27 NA CASSLFRAADNEQFF TGTGCCAGCAGTTTATTCCGGGCAGCCGACAATGAGCAGTTCTTC
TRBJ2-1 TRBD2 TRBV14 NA CASSHRLAGAVEQFF TGTGCCAGCAGCCACAGACTAGCGGGAGCGGTTGAGCAGTTCTTC
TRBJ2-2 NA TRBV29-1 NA CSVNRGGSGELFF TGCAGCGTCAACAGGGGGGGTTCCGGGGAGCTGTTTTTT
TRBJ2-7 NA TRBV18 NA CASSGEGIYEQYF TGTGCCAGCTCAGGGGAAGGGATCTACGAGCAGTACTTC
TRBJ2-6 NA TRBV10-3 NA CAISDPRVGANVLTF TGTGCCATCAGTGACCCCCGTGTAGGGGCCAACGTCCTGACTTTC
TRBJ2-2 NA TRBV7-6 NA CASSLVPGSNTGELFF TGTGCCAGCAGCTTAGTTCCAGGGTCGAACACCGGGGAGCTGTTTTTT
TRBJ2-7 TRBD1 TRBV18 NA CASRGQGKYEQYF TGTGCCAGCCGGGGACAGGGAAAATACGAGCAGTACTTC
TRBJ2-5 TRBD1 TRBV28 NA CASRTGQGIKETQYF TGTGCCAGCAGAACTGGACAGGGGATAAAAGAGACCCAGTACTTC
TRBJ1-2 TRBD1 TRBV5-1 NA CASTETTGYNYGYTF TGCGCCAGCACCGAGACGACAGGGTACAACTATGGCTACACCTTC
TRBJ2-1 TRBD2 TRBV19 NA CASTREGQVNEQFF TGTGCCAGTACGCGGGAGGGCCAGGTCAATGAGCAGTTCTTC
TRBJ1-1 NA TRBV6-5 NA CASSYDTDTEAFF TGTGCCAGCAGTTACGACACAGACACTGAAGCTTTCTTT
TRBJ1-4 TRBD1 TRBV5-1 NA CASSLGGQGHEKLFF TGCGCCAGCAGCTTGGGGGGACAGGGACATGAAAAACTGTTTTTT
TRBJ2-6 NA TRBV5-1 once CASSLQGSFAGANVLTF TGCGCCAGCAGCTTACAGGGATCGTTTGCTGGGGCCAACGTCCTGACTTTC
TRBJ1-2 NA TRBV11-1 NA CASSLGSNYGYTF TGTGCCAGCAGCTTAGGTTCGAACTATGGCTACACCTTC